The 22 T cell receptor beta chains in this list originate from one sample, sequenced in a study of blood T cell repertoires in COVID-19. TCRdb keeps only in-frame clones here, not all; method: immunoSEQ multiplex PCR. Of about 200,000 clones listed, approximately 80% are singletons. Sequencing used peripheral blood. Source of these receptors: an elderly woman with acute or convalescent COVID-19.

The chain couples TRBV7-3 to TRBJ2-2; no firm D call. Germline CDR1 is SGHTA and CDR2 is FQGTGA. This CDR3 has 14 amino acids. V lost 1 base and J 4 bases, leaving 7 bases between the germline ends. The CDR3 DNA is TGTGCCAGCAGCTTAATTGCGGCCACCGGGGAGCTGTTTTTT. This codes for CASSLIAATGELFF. The full variable domain, in which reference TRBV7-3 and TRBJ2-2 provide the parts outside the CDR3, is GAGVSQTPSNKVTEKGKYVELRCDPISGHTALYWYRQSLGQGPEFLIYFQGTGAADDSGLPNDRFFAVRPEGSVSTLKIQRTERGDSAVYLCASSLIAATGELFFGEGSRLTVL.

The J gene is TRBJ2-7, the V gene TRBV19, with 9 positions matching TRBD1. The trim removed 5 bases at V and 6 bases at J, leaving 8 bases unmatched. The CDR3 has 14 amino acids. Germline CDR1 is LNHDA and CDR2 is SQIVND (reference sequence). The CDR3 nucleotides read TGTGCCAGTAGTCCGGGACAGGGCACGGGCGAGCAGTACTTC. It is translated as CASSPGQGTGEQYF.

The chain uses TRBV19 and TRBJ1-1, with 9 positions matching TRBD1. Germline CDR1 is LNHDA and CDR2 is SQIVND (reference sequence). Trimming took 5 bases from V and 1 from J; bases not matched to a gene: 8. This CDR3 region has 16 residues. The CDR3 reads CASSPKDRGGNTEAFF. CDR3 in DNA: TGTGCCAGTAGTCCTAAGGACAGGGGTGGGAACACTGAAGCTTTCTTT.

This clone was detected only a few times. V gene TRBV25-1 combines with J gene TRBJ2-5; 10 positions match TRBD1. The junction had 6 bases not matched to a gene; V was cut back by 7 bases and J by 4 bases. This CDR3 is 14 amino acids long. Per germline, CDR1 MGHDK and CDR2 SYGVNS. The CDR3 bases are TGTGCCAGCACCCGGGACAGGGGAGCAGAGACCCAGTACTTC. Translating gives CASTRDRGAETQYF.

The rearrangement uses TRBV18 and TRBJ2-7; D unresolved. Germline V gene data show CDR1 as KGHSH and CDR2 as LQKENI. Trimming cost V 2 bases and J 3 bases, with 8 bases left between them. The CDR3 spans 13 residues. The CDR3 sequence is CASSPGRYYEQYF. CDR3 in DNA: TGTGCCAGCTCACCAGGCAGGTACTACGAGCAGTACTTC.

This clone showed up just once. J is TRBJ2-6 and V is TRBV30; weak D call: TRBD2 (5 bases). Trimming stripped 1 base from V and 2 bases from J, with 6 bases between. There are 14 residues in the CDR3. The germline CDR1 and CDR2 sequences are GTSNPN and SVGIG (reference sequence). This chain's CDR3 is CAWSAGTGANVLTF. The CDR3 DNA sequence: TGTGCCTGGAGTGCGGGGACTGGGGCCAACGTCCTGACTTTC.

V gene TRBV27 combines with J gene TRBJ2-1; the D is unclear. The CDR3 contains 12 residues. V shed 0 bases and J shed 15 bases, with 12 bases lying between them. Germline lookup yields CDR1 MNHEY and CDR2 SMNVEV (reference sequence). The CDR3 spells CASSLSGEARFF. As DNA, the CDR3 is TGTGCCAGCAGTTTATCCGGCGAGGCTCGGTTCTTC.

The chain combines TRBV3-1 (or the pseudogene TRBV3-2) with TRBJ2-5, with 14 bases lining up with TRBD2. Germline V lookup: CDR1 LGHDT, CDR2 YNNKEL (reference sequence). V shed 4 bases, J shed 4 bases, and the junction held 2 bases outside the gene matches. The CDR3 loop spans 15 amino acids. As DNA, the CDR3 is TGTGCCAGCAGCCCGGGACTAGCGGGAGTAGAGACCCAGTACTTC. Encoded protein: CASSPGLAGVETQYF.

This chain joins TRBV10-3 and TRBJ2-7, with 7 bases aligning to TRBD2. CDR1 and CDR2 (germline): ENHRY, SYGVKD. The CDR3 loop spans 15 amino acids. The V and J ends lost 10 bases and 1 base, in that order; junction bases with no gene match: 13. The CDR3: CATRGVGTTSYEQYF. DNA for the CDR3: TGTGCCACCCGGGGGGTCGGGACTACATCCTACGAGCAGTACTTC.

The chain carries TRBV19 and TRBJ1-4; 7 nucleotides match TRBD1. Germline V gene data show CDR1 as LNHDA and CDR2 as SQIVND (reference sequence). This CDR3 is 15 amino acids long. V lost 2 bases to trimming and J lost 17 bases; unmatched junction nucleotides: 17. The CDR3 nucleotides read TGTGCCAGTAGTATAAAGGTCAGCGGAGGTGGGGACAGCTTTTTT. Encoded protein: CASSIKVSGGGDSFF.

V gene TRBV5-1 combines with J gene TRBJ2-5; no firm D call. Germline CDR1 and CDR2: SGHRS and YFSETQ. The CDR3 extends over 15 amino acids. V was pared by 4 bases and J by 4 bases, with 17 bases between. Written as DNA, the CDR3 is TGCGCCAGCAGCCTGATAGACTTACGGAGAGAGACCCAGTACTTC. This codes for CASSLIDLRRETQYF.

The V gene is TRBV28, the J gene TRBJ1-1, with 9 nucleotides matching TRBD1. This CDR3 spans 17 amino acids. CDR1 and CDR2 from the germline V gene are MDHEN and SYDVKM. The J segment lost 1 base and the V segment lost 5 bases, leaving 11 bases of the junction unmatched. CDR3 in DNA: TGTGCCAGCAGTCGCCCGGGACAGGGAGGCGGGAACACTGAAGCTTTCTTT. The encoded protein is CASSRPGQGGGNTEAFF. The full variable domain, with the rest looked up from reference TRBV28 and TRBJ1-1, is DVKVTQSSRYLVKRTGEKVFLECVQDMDHENMFWYRQDPGLGLRLIYFSYDVKMKEKGDIPEGYSVSREKKERFSLILESASTNQTSMYLCASSRPGQGGGNTEAFFGQGTRLTVV.

The CDR3 reads CATSDVGAEYTDTQYF. CDR3 coding DNA: TGTGCCACCAGTGATGTCGGAGCGGAGTACACAGATACGCAGTATTTT. V gene TRBV24-1 combines with J gene TRBJ2-3, with D maybe TRBD2 (5 bases). V was clipped by 3 bases and J by 2 bases, with 14 bases between them. CDR3 size: 16 residues. Germline lookup yields CDR1 KGHDR and CDR2 SFDVKD.

The CDR3 reads CASSVRESTDTQYF. The CDR3 DNA follows: TGTGCCAGCAGCGTAAGGGAGTCCACAGATACGCAGTATTTT. This sequence joins TRBV9 and TRBJ2-3; a possible D gene is TRBD2 (5 bases). This CDR3 spans 14 amino acids. V gave up 1 base and J gave up 2 bases, with 8 bases separating them. CDR1 and CDR2 (germline): SGDLS, YYNGEE.

V is TRBV18 and J is TRBJ1-2, with D possibly being TRBD1 (5 bases). Germline V gene lookup returns CDR1 KGHSH and CDR2 LQKENI. There are 18 residues in the CDR3. V lost 2 bases to trimming and J lost 0 bases, with 19 bases between them. The chain's CDR3 is CASSPSSGGPTANYGYTF. Here the CDR3 DNA reads TGTGCCAGCTCACCATCGTCCGGGGGACCAACTGCTAACTATGGCTACACCTTC.

J is TRBJ2-1 and V is TRBV27; a possible D gene is TRBD2 (6 bases). V lost 2 bases to trimming and J lost 6 bases, with 11 bases between them. Germline V gene lookup returns CDR1 MNHEY and CDR2 SMNVEV (reference sequence). The CDR3 has 14 residues. The CDR3 protein is CASSLKGTLNEQFF. As DNA, the CDR3 is TGTGCCAGCAGTTTAAAAGGGACTCTCAATGAGCAGTTCTTC.

The chain joins TRBV9 to TRBJ2-2, with D unresolved. V lost 6 bases and J lost 0, with 9 bases in between. Germline V gene lookup returns CDR1 SGDLS and CDR2 YYNGEE. This CDR3 is 14 amino acids long. CDR3 amino acids: CASTTLSNTGELFF. CDR3 bases: TGTGCCAGCACCACTCTTTCGAACACCGGGGAGCTGTTTTTT.

The J gene is TRBJ2-2, the V gene TRBV3-1 (or the pseudogene TRBV3-2); 11 nucleotides align to TRBD2. The germline CDR1 and CDR2 sequences are LGHDT and YNNKEL (reference sequence). The CDR3 has 17 residues. Losses at the gene ends were 4 bases for V and 6 bases for J; bases not matched to a gene: 10. The CDR3 is CASSRLSSGRSSGELFF. For the CDR3, the DNA is TGTGCCAGCAGCCGACTTTCTAGCGGGAGGTCCTCCGGGGAGCTGTTTTTT.

CDR3 nucleotide sequence: TGTGCCAGCAGCCAAGCCGACAGGTGGAACACTGAAGCTTTCTTT. Translating gives CASSQADRWNTEAFF. The chain has TRBV3-1 (or the pseudogene TRBV3-2) and TRBJ1-1; D perhaps matches TRBD1 (6 bases). Germline assignment: CDR1 LGHDT and CDR2 YNNKEL (reference sequence). Trimming stripped 1 base from V and 1 base from J, with 10 bases between. The CDR3 is made up of 15 amino acids.

This chain uses TRBV6-1 with TRBJ2-1; TRBD2 might be the D (6 bases). Germline V gene lookup returns CDR1 MNHNS and CDR2 SASEGT. The length of the CDR3 is 14 residues. The V and J ends lost 2 bases and 3 bases respectively, with 8 bases between them. The CDR3 loop reads CASSEYGGYNEQFF. The CDR3 DNA follows: TGTGCCAGCAGTGAATACGGGGGCTACAATGAGCAGTTCTTC.

This clone turned up a few times. This chain connects TRBV5-4 to TRBJ1-3; possible D gene TRBD1, 6 bases. Germline loops: CDR1 SGHNT, CDR2 YYREEE (reference sequence). This CDR3 region has 17 residues. Between the trimmed V and J ends, which lost 4 bases and 0 bases, there was a span of 17 bases. The CDR3 here is CASSAAGEMRSGNTIYF. The CDR3 bases are TGTGCCAGCAGCGCGGCAGGGGAGATGCGCTCTGGAAACACCATATATTTT.

The rearrangement joins TRBV19 to TRBJ1-5; D uncertain. The CDR3 contains 15 residues. Germline V lookup: CDR1 LNHDA, CDR2 SQIVND (reference sequence). V lost 7 bases, J lost 0 bases, and 13 bases lay in between. CDR3 residues: CASKELFASNQPQHF. The CDR3 DNA reads as TGTGCCAGTAAGGAACTATTTGCTAGCAATCAGCCCCAGCATTTT.